This TCR beta chain emerged from a study of shared clonotypes between healthy human individuals. Unsorted PBMC DNA went through sequencing on ten immunoSEQ deep assay plates. Per the study methods: Junction-only sequences without quality scores were provided by ImmunoSEQ, so filtering was different. Data came from immunoSEQ multiplex PCR; TCRdb stores just in-frame clones and leaves some out. V, J and clone size derive from that table, while D and trimming were established from the DNA sequence. The repertoire holds approximately 500,000 clones, with approximately 79% as singletons. Donors comprised only Caucasian adults living in Nashville, Tennessee. CDR1 is MNHNS and CDR2 is SASEGT in the germline V gene. The V gene lost 0 bases and the J gene lost 1 base, with 14 bases spanning the gap. This CDR3 has 17 amino acids.

Input material: PBMCs. This sequence was found in a woman aged 40 to 55 in good health. Some clones in this sample may be carry-over from other donors' samples. V gene TRBV6-1 combines with J gene TRBJ2-3; D may be TRBD2 (5 bases). The CDR3 reads CASSEALQLGGTDTQYF. CDR3 nucleotides: TGTGCCAGCAGTGAAGCGCTTCAACTAGGCGGCACAGATACGCAGTATTTT.